Listed here are 30 T cell receptor beta chains from one sample, sequenced in a study of T cells after yellow fever vaccination (dated by TCRdb to the late 2010s). Libraries were built with 5' RACE. Reads for this sample came from an Illumina NovaSeq 6000. Starting from the raw public reads, TCRdb applied fastp trimming at Q25, assembled clones with MiXCR and retained in-frame beta chains. When rows share a CDR3 protein, they turn into one entry using the most common DNA and genes. This sample is represented by about 170,000 distinct CDR3 sequences; roughly 11% of them were singletons. The biggest ten clones account for roughly a third of the sample. Interpreted using the paper, the treatment or condition label stands for: live attenuated yellow fever vaccine strain. The sample here was CD8+ T cells sorted from PBMCs, taken 15 days after the yellow fever booster vaccination. The receptor source for this set is a man between 18 and 29 years old who received the YFV17D yellow fever vaccine.

The J gene is TRBJ1-2, the V gene TRBV20-1; D unclear. Germline-derived CDR1 and CDR2 are DFQATT and SNEGSKA (reference sequence). This CDR3 region has 10 residues. The CDR3 spells CVDGEYGYTF. DNA for the CDR3: TGCGTAGACGGCGAATATGGCTACACCTTC.

This clonotype has a count of ten or more. The chain recombines TRBV12-3 or TRBV12-4 with TRBJ2-2; 7 bases align to TRBD2. With 5 bases clipped from V and 7 bases from J, the junction kept 1 base outside the gene matches. The CDR3 sequence is 12 residues long. CDR3 nucleotide sequence: TGTGCCAGCAGTGGGGGGGTCGGGGAGCTGTTTTTT. Its protein product is CASSGGVGELFF.

This clonotype appeared a few times. J is TRBJ2-5 and V is TRBV27, with D maybe TRBD1 (6 bases). V lost 10 bases to trimming and J lost 3 bases, with 15 bases between them. This CDR3 has 13 residues. CDR1 is MNHEY and CDR2 is SMNVEV in the germline V gene (reference sequence). Here the CDR3 reads CATRPDSKETQYF. CDR3 nucleotides: TGTGCCACCCGACCGGACAGCAAAGAGACCCAGTACTTC.

This clonotype was detected only a few times. The V and J genes are TRBV7-9 and TRBJ2-3; D assignment may be TRBD1 or TRBD2 (5 bases each). V lost 6 bases, J lost 5 bases, and 18 bases lay in between. Germline assignment: CDR1 SEHNR and CDR2 FQNEAQ (reference sequence). This CDR3 has 15 amino acids. The CDR3 protein is CASSRMVGPGDTQYF. The CDR3 DNA reads as TGTGCCAGCAGTCGGATGGTGGGACCGGGAGATACGCAGTATTTT.

V gene TRBV9 combines with J gene TRBJ2-4; D is unresolved. The germline V and J ends were trimmed by 0 bases and 0 bases, with 13 bases remaining between them. This CDR3 comprises 17 residues. CDR1 and CDR2 from the germline V gene are SGDLS and YYNGEE. The CDR3 bases are TGTGCCAGCAGCGTAGAGCCGGGTGTACTAGCCAAAAACATTCAGTACTTC. Amino acids: CASSVEPGVLAKNIQYF.

This clonotype was picked up a small number of times. The rearrangement joins TRBV4-2 to TRBJ2-5, with a possible D match to TRBD2 (7 bases). Germline V gene sequence: CDR1 LGHNA, CDR2 YNFKEQ. CDR3 length: 17 residues. V was pared by 3 bases and J by 5 bases, with 22 bases between. The CDR3 region has the DNA TGTGCCAGCAGCCAGATAGCACGCCTAGGGGGGGGGGAGACCCAGTACTTC. Its translation: CASSQIARLGGGETQYF.

This clonotype occurred many times. This chain's CDR3 is CASSARDRDYGYTF. The DNA for the CDR3 is TGCGCCAGCAGCGCCCGGGACAGGGACTATGGCTACACCTTC. The J gene is TRBJ1-2, the V gene TRBV4-1; 9 nucleotides line up with TRBD1. J gave up 3 bases and V 5 bases, and 4 bases lay outside the gene matches. CDR1 and CDR2 (germline): MGHRA, YSYEKL. The CDR3 consists of 14 residues.

This clonotype was counted between two and nine times. The genes are TRBV6-6 and TRBJ2-3; TRBD2 might be the D (5 bases). The CDR3 extends over 16 amino acids. From germline, CDR1 is MNHNY and CDR2 SVGAGI (reference sequence). Trimming pared 5 bases from V and 0 bases from J, leaving 15 bases between. The CDR3 DNA follows: TGTGCCAGCAGTCGGGTCGGGGTTGTGAGCACAGATACGCAGTATTTT. It codes for CASSRVGVVSTDTQYF.

This clonotype was seen only a few times. The CDR3 region is CAIREIGTGVEAFF. The DNA for the CDR3 is TGTGCCATCAGAGAGATCGGGACAGGGGTAGAAGCTTTCTTT. The chain joins TRBV10-3 to TRBJ1-1, with 10 nucleotides matching TRBD1. CDR1 and CDR2 from the germline V gene are ENHRY and SYGVKD. V trimming: 6 bases; J trimming: 8 bases; junction bases outside the gene matches: 9. The CDR3 runs 14 residues.

This clonotype was seen a few times. The V and J genes are TRBV4-3 and TRBJ2-7, with TRBD2 as a possible D gene (5 bases). V was pared by 0 bases and J by 0 bases, with 9 bases between. Germline V gene data show CDR1 as LGHNA and CDR2 as YSLEER. The CDR3 is made up of 15 amino acids. CDR3 amino acids: CASSQERVRSYEQYF. The CDR3, as DNA: TGCGCCAGCAGCCAAGAGCGGGTGCGCTCCTACGAGCAGTACTTC.

This clonotype appeared a few times. The genes are TRBV11-2 and TRBJ2-7; 10 positions agree with TRBD2. The germline gives CDR1 SGHAT, CDR2 FQNNGV. Unmatched junction bases numbered 3, after V lost 5 bases and J lost 2 bases. The CDR3 has 14 residues. Here the CDR3 DNA reads TGTGCCAGCAGCCTCGGACTAGCGGCCTACGAGCAGTACTTC. This gives the protein CASSLGLAAYEQYF.

For this clonotype: This may arise from a read error, as a much more abundant clone is one base away. The genes are TRBV6-1 and TRBJ1-2, with D unresolved. The CDR3 is made up of 14 amino acids. The germline V gene has CDR1 MNHNS and CDR2 SASEGT. CDR3 in DNA: TGTGCCTGCAGTGAGGGTTGGGAAGCGAATGGCTACACCTTC. This codes for CACSEGWEANGYTF.

This clonotype was seen a handful of times. This chain links TRBV19 with TRBJ2-5, with TRBD1 identical over 7 bases. The junction had 8 bases not matched to a gene; V was cut back by 2 bases and J by 5 bases. CDR1 is LNHDA, CDR2 SQIVND, per germline (reference sequence). This CDR3 has 15 amino acids. Here the CDR3 DNA reads TGTGCCAGTAGTATACGAAACAGGGGTTTGGAGACCCAGTACTTC. This encodes CASSIRNRGLETQYF.

This clonotype was found a few times. The chain joins TRBV4-3 to TRBJ1-6; 9 nucleotides line up with TRBD1. Germline V CDR1 and CDR2: LGHNA, YSLEER. The CDR3 spans 18 residues. The V gene end was trimmed by 4 bases and the J gene end by 1 base; junction bases not matched to a gene: 8. CDR3: CASSRGTGRISYNSPLHF. The CDR3 DNA reads TGCGCCAGCAGCCGCGGGACAGGGAGAATATCCTATAATTCACCCCTCCACTTT.

The genes are TRBV3-1 and TRBJ2-2, with D possibly TRBD2 on 5 matching bases. Germline lookup yields CDR1 LGHDT and CDR2 YNNKEL (reference sequence). The V and J ends lost 4 bases and 7 bases respectively, with 16 bases between them. CDR3 length: 15 amino acids. CDR3 protein: CASSPDSTPSGELFF. The CDR3 DNA is TGTGCCAGCAGCCCGGACTCGACTCCGAGCGGGGAGCTGTTTTTT. Supplemented by reference TRBV3-1 and TRBJ2-2, the full variable domain reads DTAVSQTPKYLVTQMGNDKSIKCEQNLGHDTMYWYKQDSKKFLKIMFSYNNKELIINETVPNRFSPKSPDKAHLNLHINSLELGDSAVYFCASSPDSTPSGELFFGEGSRLTVL.

Worth noting for this clonotype: The junction differs from germline at one of its ends, possibly a read error. This sequence joins TRBV19 and TRBJ2-2, with TRBD2 as a possible D gene (5 bases). Per germline, CDR1 LNHDA and CDR2 SQIVND (reference sequence). The CDR3 consists of 15 residues. The DNA of the CDR3 is TGTGCCAGTAGTTTCACCCGGGGTCGTACCGGGGAGCTGATTTTT. Translated: CASSFTRGRTGELIF.

This clonotype was observed at least ten times. The rearrangement uses TRBV7-9 and TRBJ1-1, with D uncertain. The germline gives CDR1 SEHNR, CDR2 FQNEAQ (reference sequence). The CDR3 contains 11 residues. With 8 bases removed from V and 5 bases from J, the gap between germline ends came to 9 bases. The CDR3 sequence: CASSHGTEAFF. The CDR3 DNA reads as TGTGCCAGCTCCCATGGAACTGAAGCTTTCTTT.

The chain couples TRBV10-3 to TRBJ2-3, with 10 bases identical to TRBD2. Germline V CDR1 and CDR2: ENHRY, SYGVKD. V was pared by 3 bases and J by 1 base, with 7 bases of the junction left unmatched. The CDR3 covers 17 residues. CDR3 region: CAISDVTGTSGTDTQYF. The CDR3 nucleotides read TGTGCCATCAGTGACGTTACCGGGACTAGCGGCACAGATACGCAGTATTTT.

This chain links TRBV4-3 with TRBJ2-1; 11 nucleotides align to TRBD2. Germline loops: CDR1 LGHNA, CDR2 YSLEER. CDR3 length: 17 residues. Unmatched junction bases numbered 7, after V lost 1 base and J lost 5 bases. In DNA, the CDR3 is TGCGCCAGCAGCCAAGCGGCTAGCGGGGGGATAGACAATGAGCAGTTCTTC. As protein: CASSQAASGGIDNEQFF.

This clonotype has a handful of counts. The chain uses TRBV5-3 and TRBJ2-5, with 7 bases lining up with TRBD2. TRBV5-3 is reported as an ORF; its role is uncertain. The CDR3 runs to 19 residues. Unmatched junction bases numbered 19, after V lost 4 bases and J lost 1 base. The CDR3, as DNA: TGTGCCAGAAGCCCAGCTCCGGGACTACAGCAAGACACCCAAGAGACCCAGTACTTC. It codes for CARSPAPGLQQDTQETQYF.

The chain joins TRBV4-2 to TRBJ2-3; D gene unclear. Germline loops: CDR1 LGHNA, CDR2 YNFKEQ. V was pared by 0 bases and J by 2 bases, with 12 bases between. The CDR3 consists of 16 residues. This CDR3 is CASSQEQSGPTDTQYF. The CDR3 DNA follows: TGTGCCAGCAGCCAAGAACAGTCGGGTCCCACAGATACGCAGTATTTT.

This clonotype appeared a few times. This chain uses TRBV7-8 with TRBJ1-1; D possibly corresponds to TRBD1 (6 bases). The germline CDR1 and CDR2 sequences are SGHVS and FQNEAQ. V was pared by 5 bases and J by 1 base, with 11 bases between. This CDR3 is built from 14 residues. The CDR3 spells CASSRDTGNTEAFF. For the CDR3, the DNA is TGTGCCAGCAGCCGGGACACAGGGAACACTGAAGCTTTCTTT.

The V and J genes are TRBV7-9 and TRBJ1-2; D call uncertain. Trimming removed 1 base at V and 2 bases at J, with 11 bases between. Germline loops: CDR1 SEHNR, CDR2 FQNEAQ (reference sequence). The CDR3 covers 15 residues. The CDR3 nucleotides are TGTGCCAGCAGCTTAGGGACCGGATTAAACTATGGCTACACCTTC. Protein: CASSLGTGLNYGYTF.

In its sample, this clonotype was seen a few times. The V and J genes are TRBV6-2 or TRBV6-3 and TRBJ1-2; the D gene is possibly TRBD1 (5 bases). The V end was cut by 8 bases, the J end by 8 bases, with 21 bases between. The CDR3 totals 14 residues. Germline lookup yields CDR1 MNHEY and CDR2 SVGEGT. DNA of the CDR3: TGTGCCAGCGGGCGACAGCGCCCCGGAGGGGGCTACACCTTC. Amino acid sequence: CASGRQRPGGGYTF.

This clonotype appeared a few times. The gene calls are TRBV5-1 and TRBJ2-7, with 8 nucleotides matching TRBD1. From germline, CDR1 is SGHRS and CDR2 YFSETQ. CDR3 length: 15 amino acids. The V and J ends lost 4 bases and 3 bases, in that order; junction bases with no gene match: 9. CDR3 nucleotide sequence: TGCGCCAGCAGCCCCCGGGACAGGACGGGCTACGAGCAGTACTTC. As protein: CASSPRDRTGYEQYF.

This rearrangement joins TRBV7-9 to TRBJ1-2; TRBD1 might be the D (6 bases). CDR1 and CDR2 (germline): SEHNR, FQNEAQ (reference sequence). The CDR3 is 11 residues long. Trimming removed 8 bases at V and 10 bases at J, with 14 bases between. The CDR3 protein is CASLGGLFYTF. The CDR3 DNA is TGTGCCAGCTTGGGGGGCTTGTTCTACACCTTC.

The CDR3 sequence: CASSYSRGAGTEAFF. The CDR3 nucleotides are TGTGCCAGCAGTTACTCGCGGGGGGCAGGGACTGAAGCTTTCTTT. The rearrangement joins TRBV6-5 to TRBJ1-1, with D maybe TRBD1 (6 bases). In germline, CDR1 is MNHEY, CDR2 SVGAGI. The CDR3 length is 15 residues. The ends were cut back, 0 bases at V and 5 bases at J, with 13 bases in the middle.

This clonotype was counted a few times. This chain uses TRBV27 with TRBJ2-1, with 7 nucleotides matching TRBD1. J gave up 6 bases and V 5 bases, and 16 bases lay outside the gene matches. The CDR3 has 17 residues. Germline assignment: CDR1 MNHEY and CDR2 SMNVEV (reference sequence). CDR3 amino acids: CASSPWAGTASSNEQFF. The CDR3 DNA sequence: TGTGCCAGCAGTCCCTGGGCCGGGACAGCCTCAAGCAATGAGCAGTTCTTC.

This clonotype was seen a few times. The rearrangement joins TRBV6-6 to TRBJ1-2; 11 nucleotides match TRBD1. The germline V gene encodes CDR1 MNHNY and CDR2 SVGAGI (reference sequence). Trimming at V came to 7 bases and at J to 8 bases, leaving 15 bases not matched to a gene. The CDR3 loop spans 16 amino acids. CDR3 bases: TGTGCCAGCACCTTCCCCCGGACAGGGGGCAGCTGGGGCTACACCTTC. It is translated as CASTFPRTGGSWGYTF.

Here the CDR3 DNA reads TGTGCCAGCAGCGGGACTAGTTGGTCGGCTGAGCAGTTCTTC. This gives the protein CASSGTSWSAEQFF. The V gene is TRBV6-2 or TRBV6-3, the J gene TRBJ2-1; 8 nucleotides agree with TRBD2. CDR3 length equals 14 residues. The ends lost 6 bases at V and 9 bases at J; junction bases unmatched: 10. In germline, CDR1 is MNHEY, CDR2 SVGEGT.